These T cell receptor beta chains were read from a single sample in a study of cytomegalovirus exposure and HLA in healthy donors. Method: immunoSEQ multiplex PCR; TCRdb's copy keeps in-frame clones and lacks some. Of 75,000 to 90,000 clones listed, 70% to 80% are singletons. The sample was PBMCs. These receptors came from a human donor in good health. The CDR3 runs from the conserved cysteine through the conserved F or W. Each record gives: D gene, J gene, V gene, CDR3 length, clone size, CDR3 protein, CDR3 DNA. A D gene is named only where the DNA matches it firmly. The size of a clone is reported for some rows only, either as once, few or many, or as a class for expanded clones.

d_call: .; j_call: TRBJ1-4; v_call: TRBV9; cdr3_length: 16; clone_size: medium-sized; cdr3_aa: CASSDPGRGPNEKLFF; cdr3_nt: TGTGCCAGCAGCGACCCGGGGAGGGGCCCCAATGAAAAACTGTTTTTT
d_call: TRBD2; j_call: TRBJ2-1; v_call: TRBV18; cdr3_length: 17; clone_size: once; cdr3_aa: CASSPSGLAGGPYEQFF; cdr3_nt: TGTGCCAGCTCACCATCCGGACTAGCGGGGGGGCCTTATGAGCAGTTCTTC
d_call: TRBD1; j_call: TRBJ2-7; v_call: TRBV5-6; cdr3_length: 15; clone_size: .; cdr3_aa: CASSFWDRGGYEQYF; cdr3_nt: TGTGCCAGCAGCTTTTGGGACAGGGGAGGCTACGAGCAGTACTTC
d_call: TRBD2; j_call: TRBJ2-1; v_call: TRBV7-8; cdr3_length: 15; clone_size: many; cdr3_aa: CASSLGGGGFYEQFF; cdr3_nt: TGTGCCAGCAGCTTAGGTGGCGGGGGGTTCTATGAGCAGTTCTTC
d_call: TRBD2; j_call: TRBJ2-1; v_call: TRBV5-4; cdr3_length: 16; clone_size: .; cdr3_aa: CASSFVRTSDYNEQFF; cdr3_nt: TGTGCCAGCAGCTTCGTCCGGACTAGCGACTACAATGAGCAGTTCTTC
d_call: .; j_call: TRBJ2-5; v_call: TRBV5-1; cdr3_length: 13; clone_size: .; cdr3_aa: CASSTLPEETQYF; cdr3_nt: TGCGCCAGCAGCACGCTCCCAGAAGAGACCCAGTACTTC
d_call: TRBD1; j_call: TRBJ2-7; v_call: TRBV7-9; cdr3_length: 13; clone_size: .; cdr3_aa: CASSTDRDYEQYF; cdr3_nt: TGTGCCAGCAGCACGGACAGGGACTACGAGCAGTACTTC
d_call: TRBD1; j_call: TRBJ2-5; v_call: TRBV27; cdr3_length: 13; clone_size: .; cdr3_aa: CASSYRGQETQYF; cdr3_nt: TGTGCCAGCAGTTACAGGGGACAAGAGACCCAGTACTTC
d_call: .; j_call: TRBJ2-7; v_call: TRBV14; cdr3_length: 14; clone_size: .; cdr3_aa: CASSHPGGSYEQYF; cdr3_nt: TGTGCCAGCAGCCACCCCGGCGGGTCCTACGAGCAGTACTTC
d_call: TRBD2; j_call: TRBJ2-3; v_call: TRBV27; cdr3_length: 16; clone_size: .; cdr3_aa: CASSFPSSGGADTQYF; cdr3_nt: TGTGCCAGCAGTTTCCCATCTAGCGGGGGGGCAGATACGCAGTATTTT
d_call: TRBD1; j_call: TRBJ2-7; v_call: TRBV28; cdr3_length: 15; clone_size: once; cdr3_aa: CASSHSGTGGYEQYF; cdr3_nt: TGTGCCAGCAGTCACTCCGGGACAGGGGGTTACGAGCAGTACTTC
d_call: TRBD1; j_call: TRBJ1-2; v_call: TRBV7-2; cdr3_length: 15; clone_size: .; cdr3_aa: CASSSQQGARGGYTF; cdr3_nt: TGTGCCAGCAGCTCCCAACAGGGGGCAAGAGGTGGCTACACCTTC
d_call: .; j_call: TRBJ2-1; v_call: TRBV2; cdr3_length: 12; clone_size: .; cdr3_aa: CASRFVRDEQFF; cdr3_nt: TGTGCCAGCAGGTTTGTTCGCGATGAGCAGTTCTTC
d_call: .; j_call: TRBJ2-2; v_call: TRBV7-9; cdr3_length: 17; clone_size: .; cdr3_aa: CASSPTWRNINTGELFF; cdr3_nt: TGTGCCAGCAGCCCCACTTGGAGGAACATAAACACCGGGGAGCTGTTTTTT
d_call: .; j_call: TRBJ2-5; v_call: TRBV13; cdr3_length: 14; clone_size: few; cdr3_aa: CASSLDAVQETQYF; cdr3_nt: TGTGCCAGCAGCTTAGACGCGGTCCAAGAGACCCAGTACTTC
d_call: TRBD1; j_call: TRBJ2-5; v_call: TRBV7-2; cdr3_length: 15; clone_size: .; cdr3_aa: CASSLNRGLGETQYF; cdr3_nt: TGTGCCAGCAGCCTCAACAGGGGGCTTGGAGAGACCCAGTACTTC
d_call: TRBD1; j_call: TRBJ1-1; v_call: TRBV7-9; cdr3_length: 13; clone_size: .; cdr3_aa: CASSPQGGTEAFF; cdr3_nt: TGTGCCAGCAGCCCACAGGGGGGGACTGAAGCTTTCTTT
d_call: TRBD2; j_call: TRBJ2-7; v_call: TRBV6-5; cdr3_length: 15; clone_size: .; cdr3_aa: CASEGLARDSYEQYF; cdr3_nt: TGTGCCAGCGAGGGACTAGCTAGGGACTCCTACGAGCAGTACTTC
d_call: .; j_call: TRBJ1-2; v_call: TRBV5-6; cdr3_length: 14; clone_size: .; cdr3_aa: CASSPILTEYGYTF; cdr3_nt: TGTGCCAGCAGCCCCATATTGACAGAGTATGGCTACACCTTC
d_call: .; j_call: TRBJ2-7; v_call: TRBV27; cdr3_length: 15; clone_size: few; cdr3_aa: CASSLASVSTYEQYF; cdr3_nt: TGTGCCAGCAGTTTAGCTTCGGTGTCTACCTACGAGCAGTACTTC
d_call: .; j_call: TRBJ2-5; v_call: TRBV7-2; cdr3_length: 16; clone_size: .; cdr3_aa: CASSLAGTGAQETQYF; cdr3_nt: TGTGCCAGCAGCTTGGCCGGGACGGGAGCACAAGAGACCCAGTACTTC
d_call: .; j_call: TRBJ2-3; v_call: TRBV15; cdr3_length: 15; clone_size: .; cdr3_aa: CATSRRAGAADTQYF; cdr3_nt: TGTGCCACCAGCAGGCGGGCAGGAGCAGCAGATACGCAGTATTTT
d_call: .; j_call: TRBJ1-6; v_call: TRBV6-5; cdr3_length: 16; clone_size: .; cdr3_aa: CASSYSRALRNSPLHF; cdr3_nt: TGTGCCAGCAGTTACTCGAGGGCATTACGCAATTCACCCCTCCACTTT
d_call: TRBD1; j_call: TRBJ1-2; v_call: TRBV29-1; cdr3_length: 13; clone_size: .; cdr3_aa: CSVADRVGDGYTF; cdr3_nt: TGCAGCGTAGCGGACAGGGTAGGAGATGGCTACACCTTC
d_call: TRBD1; j_call: TRBJ1-2; v_call: TRBV29-1; cdr3_length: 15; clone_size: .; cdr3_aa: CSVASATGGNYGYTF; cdr3_nt: TGCAGCGTAGCCTCCGCGACAGGGGGCAACTATGGCTACACCTTC
d_call: .; j_call: TRBJ2-3; v_call: TRBV15; cdr3_length: 13; clone_size: .; cdr3_aa: CATSRGETDTQYF; cdr3_nt: TGTGCCACCAGCAGAGGAGAGACAGATACGCAGTATTTT